This is a list of T cell receptor beta chains from one sample in a study of identical twins. TCRdb reanalysed the 5' RACE reads using MiXCR and keeps one entry per CDR3 protein. This sample has 200,000 to 300,000 distinct CDR3 sequences, with about 13% found just once. These sequences were also reported in another study, on yellow fever vaccine responses in identical twins.

Sequenced sample: memory (CD45RO+) T cells sorted from blood. The source of these receptors is a young woman in good health. The CDR3 runs from the conserved cysteine through the conserved F or W. D genes are given only for firm matches. Size is omitted from some rows. Given values are once, few, many or a class for expanded clones.

D	V	size	J	CDR3	DNA
NA	TRBV29-1	NA	TRBJ2-2	CSADRDGELFF	TGCAGCGCTGATCGGGACGGGGAGCTGTTTTTT
NA	TRBV5-1	many	TRBJ2-7	CASSSGPSSSYEQYF	TGCGCCAGCAGCTCAGGACCTTCGAGCTCCTACGAGCAGTACTTC
TRBD1	TRBV5-6	NA	TRBJ2-3	CASSQPGQTTDTQYF	TGTGCCAGCAGTCAACCGGGACAGACCACAGATACGCAGTATTTT
NA	TRBV28	NA	TRBJ2-7	CASSYVTVPYEQYF	TGTGCCAGCAGTTACGTGACAGTCCCCTACGAGCAGTACTTC
TRBD2	TRBV4-2	many	TRBJ2-1	CASSQEDSGRSVYNEQFF	TGTGCCAGCAGCCAAGAAGATAGCGGGAGGAGTGTCTACAATGAGCAGTTCTTC
NA	TRBV5-1	many	TRBJ2-1	CASSIEGFPGEQFF	TGCGCCAGCAGCATAGAGGGTTTCCCCGGTGAGCAGTTCTTC
NA	TRBV20-1	NA	TRBJ2-5	CSARRGGGLSETQYF	TGCAGTGCCAGAAGGGGGGGGGGCCTTTCAGAGACCCAGTACTTC
TRBD1	TRBV5-1	NA	TRBJ2-5	CASSPGTGGATQYF	TGCGCCAGCAGCCCGGGGACAGGGGGCGCGACCCAGTACTTC
TRBD1	TRBV20-1	few	TRBJ2-7	CSVGQGGGSYEQYF	TGCAGTGTCGGACAGGGTGGGGGCTCCTACGAGCAGTACTTC
NA	TRBV9	NA	TRBJ1-1	CASSDPGGMNTEAFF	TGTGCCAGCAGCGACCCCGGGGGTATGAACACTGAAGCTTTCTTT
TRBD2	TRBV3-1	many	TRBJ2-7	CASSELAGKGYEQYF	TGTGCCAGCAGCGAGCTAGCGGGGAAAGGTTACGAGCAGTACTTC
NA	TRBV4-3	many	TRBJ2-7	CASSQELQGNLYEQYF	TGCGCCAGCAGCCAAGAGTTACAGGGCAATCTCTACGAGCAGTACTTC
NA	TRBV7-2	few	TRBJ2-6	CASSSYTGANVLTF	TGTGCCAGCAGCTCATATACTGGGGCCAACGTCCTGACTTTC
TRBD2	TRBV28	many	TRBJ2-2	CASSKLAGRDTGELFF	TGTGCCAGCAGCAAACTAGCGGGGAGGGACACCGGGGAGCTGTTTTTT
NA	TRBV27	NA	TRBJ1-1	CASSLRWGTEAFF	TGTGCCAGCAGTTTACGATGGGGTACTGAAGCTTTCTTT
NA	TRBV7-2	NA	TRBJ2-7	CASSLSRDGGSYEQYF	TGTGCCAGCAGCCTTTCCCGGGACGGTGGCTCCTACGAGCAGTACTTC
TRBD2	TRBV15	NA	TRBJ2-7	CATSRGSAGGGEQYF	TGTGCCACCAGCAGAGGAAGCGCGGGAGGGGGCGAGCAGTACTTC
NA	TRBV12-3/TRBV12-4	many	TRBJ2-6	CASYKLGANVLTF	TGTGCCAGCTACAAGCTCGGGGCCAACGTCCTGACTTTC
TRBD1	TRBV6-2/TRBV6-3	few	TRBJ2-1	CASDKGAHEQFF	TGTGCCAGCGATAAGGGGGCCCATGAGCAGTTCTTC
NA	TRBV3-1	NA	TRBJ2-5	CASSRRGGTQYF	TGTGCCAGCAGCCGAAGGGGAGGGACCCAGTACTTC
NA	TRBV7-2	many	TRBJ1-4	CASSPRRSGTNEKLFF	TGTGCCAGCAGCCCCAGACGATCAGGAACTAATGAAAAACTGTTTTTT
TRBD1	TRBV7-9	few	TRBJ1-1	CASRPQGRGTEAFF	TGTGCCAGCAGACCACAGGGGCGGGGTACTGAAGCTTTCTTT